This TCR beta chain was captured in a study of blood T cell repertoires in COVID-19. Study-level information: Nucleic acid was either cDNA or gDNA, and it came from T cells, B-cell-depleted T cells, or PBMCs.

Sequencing was performed with immunoSEQ multiplex PCR; in TCRdb, only in-frame clones are kept and a portion is missing. The table has 150,000 or so clones, over 80% seen once. The CDR3 runs to 16 residues. Between the trimmed V and J ends, which lost 0 bases and 2 bases, there was a span of 13 bases. CDR1 is MNHEY, CDR2 SVGAGI, per germline. Individuals drawn from approximately 26 US areas were roughly 18 to 95 years old. Grouping used clinical history reported by participants in a survey and questionnaire. The recovered donors of Cohort 3 showed two negative PCRs, clearance, or symptom resolution. The source of this sequence is a woman aged 55-70 years who had recovered from COVID-19. This rearrangement joins TRBV6-5 to TRBJ1-1, with D possibly matching TRBD1 (5 bases). The sequencing sample was made of PBMCs or T cells enriched from blood (not recorded which). CDR3 in amino acids: CASSYSQQGSNTEAFF. The CDR3, as DNA: TGTGCCAGCAGTTACTCGCAGCAGGGCTCCAACACTGAAGCTTTCTTT.